The 19 T cell receptor beta chains below come from one sample, sequenced in a study of OX40 agonist ivuxolimab in advanced cancers. Libraries were prepared by immunoSEQ multiplex PCR; TCRdb keeps only in-frame clonotypes and omits some of them. The data hold around 65,000 clones, with approximately 90% observed a single time. Material: CD4+ or CD8+ T cells sorted from blood, obtained in a trial of the OX40 agonist ivuxolimab. Receptors originate from an adult with an advanced solid tumor such as melanoma, head and neck, liver or kidney cancer.

The J gene is TRBJ2-7, the V gene TRBV5-4; D remains unclear. The CDR3 covers 13 residues. V was pared by 6 bases and J by 5 bases, with 15 bases between. Germline CDR1 and CDR2: SGHNT and YYREEE (reference sequence). This CDR3 is CASTEAGWNEQYF. The CDR3 DNA reads TGTGCCAGCACCGAAGCCGGGTGGAACGAGCAGTACTTC.

V gene TRBV19 combines with J gene TRBJ2-1, with 7 bases that match TRBD2. This CDR3 has 15 residues. The J segment lost 6 bases and the V segment lost 8 bases, leaving 13 bases of the junction unmatched. Germline V CDR1 and CDR2: LNHDA, SQIVND (reference sequence). The CDR3 reads CASRDASGPRNEQFF. The CDR3 DNA reads as TGTGCCAGTCGGGATGCTAGCGGTCCACGCAATGAGCAGTTCTTC.

The chain links TRBV11-2 to TRBJ2-5; D might be TRBD2 (5 bases). Germline V CDR1 and CDR2: SGHAT, FQNNGV. With 4 bases removed from V and 4 bases from J, the gap between germline ends came to 19 bases. This CDR3 comprises 16 residues. CDR3 residues: CASSSSAALSGETQYF. Here the CDR3 DNA reads TGTGCCAGCAGCTCCTCGGCGGCCCTCAGCGGAGAGACCCAGTACTTC.

The chain joins TRBV27 to TRBJ2-7; 10 nucleotides match TRBD2. The CDR3 has 15 residues. The germline gives CDR1 MNHEY, CDR2 SMNVEV (reference sequence). J gave up 5 bases and V 5 bases, and 9 bases lay outside the gene matches. CDR3 in DNA: TGTGCCAGCAGTCTCCTAGCGGGAGTCGCGAACGAGCAGTACTTC. Protein: CASSLLAGVANEQYF.

The chain has TRBV10-3 and TRBJ2-1, with 9 positions matching TRBD2. V shed 0 bases and J 6 bases; nucleotides not matched to a gene: 9. This CDR3 comprises 17 residues. Germline V gene lookup returns CDR1 ENHRY and CDR2 SYGVKD. Here the CDR3 reads CAISESMGLAGSNEQFF. The CDR3, as DNA: TGTGCCATCAGTGAGTCGATGGGGCTAGCGGGAAGCAATGAGCAGTTCTTC.

The chain has TRBV4-1 and TRBJ2-7; no clear D gene. The V end was cut by 4 bases, the J end by 0 bases, with 10 bases between. The germline CDR1 and CDR2 sequences are MGHRA and YSYEKL. CDR3 length equals 14 residues. The CDR3 DNA reads TGCGCCAGCAGCCCGCGCCTTGGCTCCTACGAGCAGTACTTC. Translation: CASSPRLGSYEQYF.

J is TRBJ2-7 and V is TRBV11-3; TRBD1 agrees at 7 bases. V was pared by 3 bases and J by 5 bases, with 4 bases of the junction left unmatched. Germline CDR1 and CDR2: SGHNT and YENEEA. This CDR3 has 13 residues. This CDR3 reads CASSFGRGNEQYF. The DNA for the CDR3 is TGTGCCAGCAGCTTTGGCAGGGGGAACGAGCAGTACTTC.

The chain couples TRBV6-5 to TRBJ1-1, with a possible D match to TRBD1 (5 bases). The germline V gene encodes CDR1 MNHEY and CDR2 SVGAGI. The CDR3 runs 15 residues. Trimming stripped 6 bases from V and 0 bases from J, with 14 bases between. CDR3 amino acids: CASSPFEGMNTEAFF. The CDR3, as DNA: TGTGCCAGCAGCCCCTTTGAGGGGATGAACACTGAAGCTTTCTTT.

The chain uses TRBV4-3 and TRBJ2-2; D gene uncertain. Germline CDR1 is LGHNA and CDR2 is YSLEER. V was trimmed by 0 bases and J by 6 bases, leaving 11 bases between them. The CDR3 length is 15 residues. CDR3 nucleotides: TGCGCCAGCAGCCAAGATGCGCCAGGCCCCGGGGAGCTGTTTTTT. Its protein is CASSQDAPGPGELFF.

The CDR3 loop is CASSLSHQSYEQYF. DNA for the CDR3: TGTGCCAGCAGTCTCTCCCACCAATCCTACGAGCAGTACTTC. V gene TRBV6-5 combines with J gene TRBJ2-7; no firm D call. CDR1 and CDR2 from the germline V gene are MNHEY and SVGAGI. V was cut by 5 bases and J by 1 base, with 12 bases left in between. This CDR3 spans 14 amino acids.

This rearrangement joins TRBV27 to TRBJ2-7; D may be TRBD1 or TRBD2 (5 bases each). Looked up from germline, CDR1 is MNHEY and CDR2 is SMNVEV (reference sequence). This CDR3 is 15 amino acids long. The V and J ends lost 5 bases and 0 bases respectively, with 14 bases between them. The CDR3 DNA is TGTGCCAGCAGTCCCGCATGGGGGAGCTCCTACGAGCAGTACTTC. It codes for CASSPAWGSSYEQYF.

The chain combines TRBV6-1 with TRBJ1-5, with unresolved D. Germline V gives CDR1 MNHNS, CDR2 SASEGT. Trimming pared 6 bases from V and 4 bases from J, leaving 7 bases between. The CDR3 spans 12 residues. The CDR3: CASSMGNQPQHF. The CDR3 nucleotides are TGTGCCAGCAGCATGGGGAATCAGCCCCAGCATTTT.

The rearrangement joins TRBV6-6 to TRBJ2-3; D is ambiguous. CDR1 is MNHNY and CDR2 is SVGAGI in the germline V gene (reference sequence). Deletions cut 2 bases from V and 3 bases from J, with 3 bases between. The CDR3 length is 12 residues. CDR3 DNA sequence: TGTGCCAGCAGTTACGGGACAGATACGCAGTATTTT. The encoded protein is CASSYGTDTQYF.

This sequence joins TRBV7-3 and TRBJ2-3; D not certain. In germline, CDR1 is SGHTA, CDR2 FQGTGA. Trimming shortened V by 4 bases and J by 7 bases, and 9 bases separated the two germline ends. This CDR3 has 12 amino acids. The CDR3 reads CASSSDPNTQYF. CDR3 sequence (DNA): TGTGCCAGCAGCTCAGACCCTAATACGCAGTATTTT.

This clone was counted between two and nine times. Within the sample, other DNA sequences also encode this same CDR3. The chain joins TRBV4-3 to TRBJ1-5; D remains unclear. The germline V gene has CDR1 LGHNA and CDR2 YSLEER. This CDR3 contains 15 residues. Trimming removed 0 bases from V and 3 bases from J, with 9 bases in between. The CDR3 nucleotides read TGCGCCAGCAGCCAAGATAGGTTGAACAATCAGCCCCAGCATTTT. It specifies CASSQDRLNNQPQHF.

This rearrangement joins TRBV5-1 to TRBJ1-1; D is uncertain. This CDR3 region has 14 residues. V lost 6 bases, J lost 0 bases, and 12 bases lay in between. Germline V gene sequence: CDR1 SGHRS, CDR2 YFSETQ. CDR3 amino acids: CASTPLGLNTEAFF. The CDR3 bases are TGCGCCAGCACCCCTTTGGGTCTGAACACTGAAGCTTTCTTT. The whole variable domain, filled in from reference TRBV5-1 and TRBJ1-1, reads KAGVTQTPRYLIKTRGQQVTLSCSPISGHRSVSWYQQTPGQGLQFLFEYFSETQRNKGNFPGRFSGRQFSNSRSEMNVSTLELGDSALYLCASTPLGLNTEAFFGQGTRLTVV.

The chain has TRBV7-9 and TRBJ2-2; tentative D call: TRBD2 (5 bases). Germline V gene lookup returns CDR1 SEHNR and CDR2 FQNEAQ (reference sequence). The CDR3 spans 13 residues. V lost 8 bases and J lost 3, with 10 bases in between. The CDR3 here is CASSGIHTGELFF. The CDR3 DNA follows: TGTGCCAGCTCGGGGATTCACACCGGGGAGCTGTTTTTT.

J is TRBJ2-7 and V is TRBV11-2; D is unclear. Trimming cost V 2 bases and J 2 bases, with 7 bases left between them. The germline V gene has CDR1 SGHAT and CDR2 FQNNGV. The CDR3 covers 13 residues. CDR3 residues: CASSLRRTYEQYF. The CDR3 nucleotides read TGTGCCAGCAGCTTACGCAGGACCTACGAGCAGTACTTC.

J is TRBJ2-1 and V is TRBV27, with D possibly TRBD2 on 6 matching bases. V was clipped by 7 bases and J by 3 bases, with 19 bases between them. The CDR3 totals 16 residues. Germline V gene lookup returns CDR1 MNHEY and CDR2 SMNVEV (reference sequence). The chain's CDR3 is CASTPGVADLYNEQFF. As DNA, the CDR3 is TGTGCCAGCACCCCCGGGGTAGCGGATCTCTACAATGAGCAGTTCTTC.